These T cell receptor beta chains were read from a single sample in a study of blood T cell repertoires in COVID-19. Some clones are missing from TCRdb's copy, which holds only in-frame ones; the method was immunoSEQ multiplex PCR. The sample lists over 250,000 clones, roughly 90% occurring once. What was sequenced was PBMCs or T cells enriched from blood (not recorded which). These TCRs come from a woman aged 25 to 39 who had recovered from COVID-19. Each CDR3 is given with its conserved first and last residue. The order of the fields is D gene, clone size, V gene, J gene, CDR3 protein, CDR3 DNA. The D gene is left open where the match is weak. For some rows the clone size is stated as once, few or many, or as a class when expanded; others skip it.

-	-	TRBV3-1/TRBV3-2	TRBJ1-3	CASSQEVTGGNTIYF	TGTGCCAGCAGCCAAGAAGTGACAGGAGGAAACACCATATATTTT
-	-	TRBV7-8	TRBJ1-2	CASRGHGGYTF	TGTGCCAGCAGAGGACACGGGGGCTACACCTTC
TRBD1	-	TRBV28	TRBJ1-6	CASSLTGDNSPLHF	TGTGCCAGCAGCCTGACAGGGGATAATTCACCCCTCCACTTT
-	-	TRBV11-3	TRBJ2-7	CASSYLADGPYEQYF	TGTGCCAGCAGTTACTTAGCGGATGGGCCCTACGAGCAGTACTTC
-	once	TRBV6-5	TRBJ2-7	CASSLAEIGEQYF	TGTGCCAGCAGTTTAGCGGAAATAGGGGAGCAGTACTTC
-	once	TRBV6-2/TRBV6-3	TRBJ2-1	CASSYRSGDTYNEQFF	TGTGCCAGCAGTTACAGGTCAGGCGATACCTACAATGAGCAGTTCTTC
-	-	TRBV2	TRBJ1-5	CASSELINQPQHF	TGTGCCAGCAGTGAACTAATCAATCAGCCCCAGCATTTT
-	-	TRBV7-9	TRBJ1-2	CASSFDKLGYTF	TGTGCCAGCAGCTTCGACAAGCTAGGCTACACCTTC
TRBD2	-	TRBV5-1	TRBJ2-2	CASSPLAGGPGTGELFF	TGCGCCAGCAGCCCCCTAGCGGGAGGGCCGGGGACCGGGGAGCTGTTTTTT
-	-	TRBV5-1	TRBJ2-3	CASSPGHTDTQYF	TGCGCCAGCAGCCCAGGACACACAGATACGCAGTATTTT
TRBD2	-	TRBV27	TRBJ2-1	CASSLVRELAGLYNEQFF	TGTGCCAGCAGTTTAGTTCGGGAACTAGCGGGGCTCTACAATGAGCAGTTCTTC
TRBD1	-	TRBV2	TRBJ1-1	CASRRDRGKNTEAFF	TGTGCCAGCAGGAGAGACAGGGGAAAGAACACTGAAGCTTTCTTT
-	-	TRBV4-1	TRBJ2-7	CASRYVGTYEQYF	TGCGCCAGCAGGTACGTAGGGACATACGAGCAGTACTTC
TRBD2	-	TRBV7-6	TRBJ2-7	CASSLFLGTSGNYEQYF	TGTGCCAGCAGCCTGTTCCTCGGGACTAGCGGGAACTACGAGCAGTACTTC
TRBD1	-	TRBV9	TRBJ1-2	CASSWGKGAGDGYTF	TGTGCCAGCTCGTGGGGGAAGGGGGCAGGAGATGGCTACACCTTC
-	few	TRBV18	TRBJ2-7	CASSYLSARNEQYF	TGTGCCAGCTCATACCTGAGTGCGAGGAACGAGCAGTACTTC
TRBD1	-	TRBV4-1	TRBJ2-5	CASSQGGQGGETQYF	TGCGCCAGCAGCCAAGGGGGACAGGGGGGAGAGACCCAGTACTTC
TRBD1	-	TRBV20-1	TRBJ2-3	CSAYRDRKYF	TGCAGTGCTTACCGGGACAGAAAGTATTTT